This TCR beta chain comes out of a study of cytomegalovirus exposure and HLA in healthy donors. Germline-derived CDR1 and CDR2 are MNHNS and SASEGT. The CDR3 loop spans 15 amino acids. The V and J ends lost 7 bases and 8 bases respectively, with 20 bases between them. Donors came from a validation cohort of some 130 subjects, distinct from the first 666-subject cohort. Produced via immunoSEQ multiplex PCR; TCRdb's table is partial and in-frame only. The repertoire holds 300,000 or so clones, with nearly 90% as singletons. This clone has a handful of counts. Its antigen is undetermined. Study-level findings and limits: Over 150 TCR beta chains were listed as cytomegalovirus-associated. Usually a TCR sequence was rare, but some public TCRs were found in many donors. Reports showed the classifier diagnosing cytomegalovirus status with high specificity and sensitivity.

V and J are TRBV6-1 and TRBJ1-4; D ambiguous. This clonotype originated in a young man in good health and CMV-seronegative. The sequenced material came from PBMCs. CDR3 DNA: TGTGCCAGCAAATCAGGTCACTCCCTTGGGGAAAAACTGTTTTTT. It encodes CASKSGHSLGEKLFF.